This is a list of T cell receptor beta chains from one sample in a study of blood T cell repertoires in COVID-19. The method was immunoSEQ multiplex PCR; TCRdb's version includes in-frame clones alone and lacks a portion of them. The top ten clones hold over 25% of a sample with about 74,000 clones, around 86% of them seen once. The sample taken for sequencing was peripheral blood. The source of these receptors is a woman aged 80 or over with active or convalescent COVID-19. CDR3s include the opening cysteine and the closing phenylalanine or tryptophan. Fields, in order: J gene, V gene, CDR3 protein.

>TRBJ2-2|TRBV6-6
CASSLRGLAGGHGGELFF
>TRBJ1-5|TRBV7-2
CASSSGQGSSFHQPQHF
>TRBJ1-3|TRBV5-6
CASSKGVSPGNTIYF
>TRBJ1-1|TRBV2
CASSQGLNTEAFF
>TRBJ2-5|TRBV6-1
CASRGTSLPQETQYF
>TRBJ2-7|TRBV6-5
CASSFVGQGYYEQYF
>TRBJ2-3|TRBV7-8
CASGIRGDSTDTQYF
>TRBJ1-2|TRBV5-4
CASSLWDTNYGYTF
>TRBJ2-2|TRBV23-1
CASSQWVGQGTGELFF
>TRBJ1-1|TRBV5-8
CASSVQGRTEAFF
>TRBJ1-2|TRBV5-7
CASGKLVGTATYGYTF
>TRBJ2-7|TRBV5-1
CASSFSTSGENEQYF
>TRBJ2-5|TRBV10-3
CAISDPLGVSGGQETQYF